Presented here are 26 T cell receptor beta chains from one specimen sequenced in a study of blood T cell repertoires in COVID-19. Method: immunoSEQ multiplex PCR; TCRdb's copy keeps in-frame clones and lacks some. The repertoire holds 200,000 to 300,000 clones, around four fifths seen once, with less than 5% in the top ten. Sequencing was performed on peripheral blood. The receptors shown here come from a man between 60 and 75 years old with acute or convalescent COVID-19.

The chain combines TRBV5-4 with TRBJ1-2, with D uncertain. V dropped 1 base and J dropped 7 bases, with 14 bases sitting between them. The CDR3 has 14 amino acids. CDR1 and CDR2 (germline): SGHNT, YYREEE (reference sequence). The CDR3 sequence: CASSLIGSVGGYTF. In DNA, the CDR3 is TGTGCCAGCAGCTTGATCGGGAGTGTGGGTGGCTACACCTTC.

The chain joins TRBV6-5 to TRBJ1-5; D perhaps matches TRBD1 (5 bases). V shed 2 bases and J shed 4 bases, with 9 bases lying between them. CDR3 length: 14 amino acids. Germline CDR1 is MNHEY and CDR2 is SVGAGI. The CDR3 DNA reads TGTGCCAGCAGTTACCCCCCAGGGAATCAGCCCCAGCATTTT. It yields the protein CASSYPPGNQPQHF.

This clone was seen a few times. This chain uses TRBV3-1 (or the pseudogene TRBV3-2) with TRBJ2-3, with 8 bases fitting TRBD1. The CDR3 sequence is 16 residues long. Germline trimming cut 6 bases from V and 0 bases from J; bases unmatched to any gene: 8. Germline CDR1 and CDR2: LGHDT and YNNKEL (reference sequence). As DNA, the CDR3 is TGTGCCAGCAGTCGGACAGGGTTCCCTAGCACAGATACGCAGTATTTT. Translation: CASSRTGFPSTDTQYF.

The J gene is TRBJ2-3, the V gene TRBV24-1, with a weak D call TRBD2 (7 bases). Germline V lookup: CDR1 KGHDR, CDR2 SFDVKD. The CDR3 spans 17 residues. Trimming removed 2 bases at V and 0 bases at J, with 14 bases between. The CDR3 is CATSDSGAGASTDTQYF. CDR3 nucleotide sequence: TGTGCCACCAGTGATTCAGGGGCGGGGGCTAGCACAGATACGCAGTATTTT.

V and J are TRBV7-2 and TRBJ2-7, with 9 bases aligning to TRBD1. The V and J ends lost 7 bases and 3 bases, in that order; junction bases with no gene match: 7. Germline lookup yields CDR1 SGHTA and CDR2 FQGNSA. The CDR3 covers 14 residues. The CDR3 DNA reads as TGTGCCAGCAACCCCGGGACAGGGAACTACGAGCAGTACTTC. Protein product: CASNPGTGNYEQYF.

In its sample, this clone was seen once. The V call is TRBV18, the J call TRBJ2-7; the match to TRBD2 covers 8 bases. Germline lookup yields CDR1 KGHSH and CDR2 LQKENI. The CDR3 runs to 15 residues. The junction had 5 bases not matched to a gene; V was cut back by 0 bases and J by 4 bases. CDR3 region: CASSPPERERYEQYF. The DNA of the CDR3 is TGTGCCAGCTCACCACCGGAGCGGGAGAGGTACGAGCAGTACTTC.

There are a few counts of this clone. V is TRBV24-1 and J is TRBJ2-1, with TRBD1 as a possible D gene (5 bases). CDR1 and CDR2 from the germline V gene are KGHDR and SFDVKD. This CDR3 is 16 amino acids long. V lost 4 bases and J 5 bases, leaving 17 bases between the germline ends. The CDR3 DNA sequence: TGTGCCACCAGTGACCCTCAGGGCAGTAGCCACAATGAGCAGTTCTTC. It specifies CATSDPQGSSHNEQFF.

The chain uses TRBV18 and TRBJ2-7; 7 positions agree with TRBD2. Germline V gives CDR1 KGHSH, CDR2 LQKENI. CDR3 size: 14 residues. V lost 4 bases to trimming and J lost 5 bases; unmatched junction nucleotides: 8. The CDR3 coding sequence is TGTGCCAGCTCACTTAGCAGGGAGGGGAACGAGCAGTACTTC. Translation: CASSLSREGNEQYF.

The chain carries TRBV19 and TRBJ2-1; maybe TRBD1 (5 bases). Germline lookup yields CDR1 LNHDA and CDR2 SQIVND (reference sequence). The V gene lost 8 bases and the J gene lost 3 bases, with 11 bases spanning the gap. The CDR3 consists of 13 residues. This CDR3 reads CASGQGYYNEQFF. CDR3 DNA sequence: TGTGCCAGTGGGCAGGGTTACTACAATGAGCAGTTCTTC.

The rearrangement links TRBV7-3 to TRBJ2-3, with D unresolved. The CDR3 runs 19 residues. Trimming shortened V by 5 bases and J by 0 bases, and 24 bases separated the two germline ends. Germline CDR1 reads SGHTA; CDR2 reads FQGTGA. The CDR3, as DNA: TGTGCCAGCAGCCAACTCCCCGGGTCCTCTTCATCTAGCACAGATACGCAGTATTTT. Protein: CASSQLPGSSSSSTDTQYF.

CDR3 in DNA: TGTGCCAGCAGTTCGACCGGGACTAGAGAGCAGTACTTC. Translating gives CASSSTGTREQYF. V usage is TRBV28 and J usage is TRBJ2-7; 8 bases fit TRBD2. Trimming cost V 4 bases and J 7 bases; bases outside gene matches: 6. The CDR3 totals 13 residues. Germline V gene data show CDR1 as MDHEN and CDR2 as SYDVKM.

The genes are TRBV10-1 and TRBJ2-2; the D gene is possibly TRBD1 (6 bases). The ends were cut back, 3 bases at V and 7 bases at J, with 9 bases in the middle. The CDR3 runs to 13 residues. Germline V lookup: CDR1 WNHNN, CDR2 SYGVQD (reference sequence). CDR3 loop: CASSDKTGGELFF. The CDR3 DNA follows: TGCGCCAGCAGTGATAAGACAGGCGGGGAGCTGTTTTTT.

The CDR3 loop reads CASSVGVQDTDTQYF. CDR3 in DNA: TGTGCCAGCAGCGTAGGGGTCCAGGACACAGATACGCAGTATTTT. The chain uses TRBV9 and TRBJ2-3, with D uncertain. The V end was cut by 0 bases, the J end by 2 bases, with 10 bases between. Looked up from germline, CDR1 is SGDLS and CDR2 is YYNGEE. The CDR3 extends over 15 amino acids.

The chain combines TRBV18 with TRBJ1-1; D is unclear. V lost 3 bases and J 1 base, leaving 12 bases between the germline ends. CDR1 and CDR2 from the germline V gene are KGHSH and LQKENI. CDR3 size: 15 residues. The CDR3 region is CASSPGGVSNTEAFF. DNA for the CDR3: TGTGCCAGCTCACCCGGCGGGGTGTCGAACACTGAAGCTTTCTTT.

The genes are TRBV3-1 (or the pseudogene TRBV3-2) and TRBJ1-2; 7 nucleotides align to TRBD1. Trimming at V came to 3 bases and at J to 6 bases, leaving 7 bases not matched to a gene. The CDR3 loop spans 14 amino acids. Germline CDR1 LGHDT, CDR2 YNNKEL (reference sequence). CDR3 protein: CASSQRDSGDGYTF. Written as DNA, the CDR3 is TGTGCCAGCAGCCAGCGGGACAGTGGCGATGGCTACACCTTC.

This sequence joins TRBV5-6 and TRBJ2-6; D call uncertain. V was cut by 4 bases and J by 1 base, with 9 bases left in between. CDR3 length: 15 residues. The germline V gene encodes CDR1 SGHDT and CDR2 YYEEEE. CDR3 residues: CASSRRRSGANVLTF. Written as DNA, the CDR3 is TGTGCCAGCAGCCGTCGTAGATCTGGGGCCAACGTCCTGACTTTC.

With regard to this clone: A junction boundary mismatches the germline segment, possibly from a read error. V is TRBV6-1 and J is TRBJ2-7; 8 bases map to TRBD2. Germline CDR1 MNHNS, CDR2 SASEGT. This CDR3 has 15 amino acids. The CDR3 region is CASSEAGAGGYEQYF. DNA for the CDR3: TGTGCCAGCAGCGAAGCGGGAGCGGGCGGGTACGAGCAGTACTTC.

V usage is TRBV28 and J usage is TRBJ2-7; 14 bases fit TRBD2. The germline V gene encodes CDR1 MDHEN and CDR2 SYDVKM. The junction had 14 bases not matched to a gene; V was cut back by 4 bases and J by 3 bases. This CDR3 is built from 19 residues. CDR3 protein: CASSSFFRLAGGPNYEQYF. The CDR3 nucleotides read TGTGCCAGCAGTTCGTTCTTTAGACTAGCGGGAGGGCCTAACTACGAGCAGTACTTC.

The chain couples TRBV20-1 to TRBJ1-5; 7 bases align to TRBD1. V lost 3 bases and J lost 5; bases outside the gene matches: 4. The CDR3 is 13 amino acids. Germline loops: CDR1 DFQATT, CDR2 SNEGSKA (reference sequence). The CDR3 region has the DNA TGCAGTGCTAGTAGGGGGCGAGATCAGCCCCAGCATTTT. As protein: CSASRGRDQPQHF.

The chain recombines TRBV6-5 with TRBJ2-1; 15 bases are a match to TRBD2. There are 15 residues in the CDR3. CDR1 is MNHEY and CDR2 is SVGAGI in the germline V gene. Losses at the gene ends were 2 bases for V and 10 bases for J; bases not matched to a gene: 3. The CDR3 DNA sequence: TGTGCCAGCAGTTACCCCGGACTAGCGGGAGGGGAGCAGTTCTTC. Amino acid sequence: CASSYPGLAGGEQFF.

This clone was counted a few times. The chain carries TRBV7-6 and TRBJ2-2; 8 bases line up with TRBD1. Germline trimming cut 5 bases from V and 1 base from J; bases unmatched to any gene: 6. CDR3 length: 16 residues. Germline V gene data show CDR1 as SGHVS and CDR2 as FNYEAQ. DNA of the CDR3: TGTGCCAGCAGCCAAAGGGGACAGGTGAACACCGGGGAGCTGTTTTTT. Protein sequence: CASSQRGQVNTGELFF.

The CDR3 protein is CASSPQPRRLNTEAFF. The DNA for the CDR3 is TGTGCCAGCAGCCCCCAGCCGCGGCGACTTAACACTGAAGCTTTCTTT. The chain links TRBV7-9 to TRBJ1-1; D remains unclear. Germline CDR1 and CDR2: SEHNR and FQNEAQ (reference sequence). The ends were cut back, 5 bases at V and 2 bases at J, with 18 bases in the middle. This CDR3 is built from 16 residues. The complete variable domain, with remaining parts taken from reference TRBV7-9 and TRBJ1-1, reads DTGVSQNPRHKITKRGQNVTFRCDPISEHNRLYWYRQTLGQGPEFLTYFQNEAQLEKSRLLSDRFSAERPKGSFSTLEIQRTEQGDSAMYLCASSPQPRRLNTEAFFGQGTRLTVV.

This chain joins TRBV28 and TRBJ1-4; TRBD1 matches at 7 bases. CDR1 is MDHEN and CDR2 is SYDVKM in the germline V gene. The CDR3 is 15 residues long. The V gene end was trimmed by 5 bases and the J gene end by 5 bases; junction bases not matched to a gene: 8. The CDR3 DNA sequence: TGTGCCAGCAGTACAGGAGGGACAGAAAATGAAAAACTGTTTTTT. Protein sequence: CASSTGGTENEKLFF.

The sample holds one count of this clone. As DNA, the CDR3 is TGTGCCAGCAGCGAACCGGGACAGGGACTCTCTGGGGCCAACGTCCTGACTTTC. Translating gives CASSEPGQGLSGANVLTF. The V gene is TRBV7-9, the J gene TRBJ2-6; 9 bases agree with TRBD1. The CDR3 has 18 residues. Trimming removed 5 bases from V and 0 bases from J; junction bases left unmatched: 8. The germline V gene encodes CDR1 SEHNR and CDR2 FQNEAQ (reference sequence).

Points on this clone: Other DNA sequences in the sample encode the same CDR3. This sequence joins TRBV5-4 and TRBJ2-5; tentatively, D is TRBD1 (6 bases). The CDR3 spans 15 residues. V lost 0 bases to trimming and J lost 1 base, with 10 bases between them. CDR1 is SGHNT and CDR2 is YYREEE in the germline V gene (reference sequence). The CDR3 DNA reads as TGTGCCAGCAGCTTGGCGGGCAGGGGCCAAGAGACCCAGTACTTC. Protein: CASSLAGRGQETQYF.

This rearrangement joins TRBV4-2 to TRBJ2-2, with D tentatively TRBD1 (5 bases). Germline CDR1 is LGHNA and CDR2 is YNFKEQ. V was pared by 1 base and J by 6 bases, with 9 bases between. The CDR3 contains 14 residues. In nucleotides, the CDR3 is TGTGCCAGCAGCCAAGTTAGGGGTTCCGGGGAGCTGTTTTTT. Protein product: CASSQVRGSGELFF.